Listed below are T cell receptor beta chains from one sample, sequenced in a study of regulatory dendritic cells for organ transplantation. Only in-frame clones appear in the TCRdb table, and some are missing; sequencing was by immunoSEQ multiplex PCR. The sample holds about 34,000 clones, about 88% seen once. The sample consisted of naive CD4+ T cells from blood. The origin of the receptors is a human donor in good health. Each CDR3 is given with its conserved first and last residue. The order of the fields is clone size, D gene, J gene, V gene, CDR3 protein, CDR3 DNA. D genes are given only for firm matches. The size entry is marked missing in some rows and otherwise reads once, few, many or a size class.

size: -; D: TRBD2; J: TRBJ2-3; V: TRBV7-9; CDR3: CASSPRTSGGGTDTQYF; DNA: TGTGCCAGCAGCCCACGGACTAGCGGGGGGGGTACAGATACGCAGTATTTT
size: few; D: -; J: TRBJ2-7; V: TRBV6-5; CDR3: CASRNNGGSYEQYF; DNA: TGTGCCAGCAGAAATAACGGGGGTTCCTACGAGCAGTACTTC
size: -; D: -; J: TRBJ1-4; V: TRBV15; CDR3: CATSRGGPQTNEKLFF; DNA: TGTGCCACCAGCAGAGGAGGGCCTCAAACTAATGAAAAACTGTTTTTT
size: -; D: -; J: TRBJ2-1; V: TRBV7-3; CDR3: CASSPWSGGLDEQFF; DNA: TGTGCCAGCAGCCCCTGGTCAGGCGGTCTCGATGAGCAGTTCTTC
size: -; D: -; J: TRBJ2-2; V: TRBV10-3; CDR3: CAIGAFSGADGELFF; DNA: TGTGCCATCGGAGCGTTTTCTGGGGCCGACGGGGAGCTGTTTTTT
size: few; D: TRBD1; J: TRBJ1-2; V: TRBV4-3; CDR3: CASSPQDRGNYGYTF; DNA: TGCGCCAGCAGCCCCCAGGACAGGGGGAACTATGGCTACACCTTC
size: -; D: -; J: TRBJ1-3; V: TRBV6-5; CDR3: CASSYREGNTIYF; DNA: TGTGCCAGCAGTTACAGGGAGGGAAACACCATATATTTT
size: once; D: -; J: TRBJ2-2; V: TRBV10-3; CDR3: CAISTQDTGELFF; DNA: TGTGCCATCAGCACTCAGGACACCGGGGAGCTGTTTTTT
size: -; D: -; J: TRBJ1-2; V: TRBV5-1; CDR3: CASSLGPTSYGYTF; DNA: TGCGCCAGCAGCTTGGGACCGACCTCCTATGGCTACACCTTC
size: -; D: -; J: TRBJ2-2; V: TRBV11-2; CDR3: CASSLTVVRTGELFF; DNA: TGTGCCAGCAGCTTAACAGTTGTCCGCACCGGGGAGCTGTTTTTT
size: few; D: -; J: TRBJ1-2; V: TRBV2; CDR3: CASSGNRVSGYTF; DNA: TGTGCCAGCAGTGGGAACAGGGTGAGCGGCTACACCTTC
size: -; D: -; J: TRBJ1-2; V: TRBV6-5; CDR3: CASSYLSPGLGYGYTF; DNA: TGTGCCAGCAGTTACTTATCCCCAGGCCTCGGTTATGGCTACACCTTC
size: -; D: -; J: TRBJ2-7; V: TRBV7-8; CDR3: CASSLAAFPGSYEQYF; DNA: TGTGCCAGCAGCTTAGCGGCTTTTCCGGGAAGCTACGAGCAGTACTTC
size: -; D: TRBD2; J: TRBJ2-3; V: TRBV11-2; CDR3: CASSSGLAVRGDTQYF; DNA: TGTGCCAGCAGCTCGGGACTAGCGGTCCGGGGAGATACGCAGTATTTT
size: -; D: -; J: TRBJ2-7; V: TRBV7-9; CDR3: CASSPGPGMRSEQYF; DNA: TGTGCCAGCAGCCCAGGCCCTGGCATGAGGTCCGAGCAGTACTTC
size: -; D: -; J: TRBJ1-2; V: TRBV25-1; CDR3: CASSSQGSRGYTF; DNA: TGTGCCAGCAGTTCCCAGGGTTCGAGGGGCTACACCTTC
size: -; D: -; J: TRBJ2-7; V: TRBV27; CDR3: CASSFSGRSGEQYF; DNA: TGTGCCAGCAGTTTTTCAGGGCGGAGTGGCGAGCAGTACTTC
size: -; D: TRBD2; J: TRBJ2-1; V: TRBV5-1; CDR3: CASSFIAGGYNEQFF; DNA: TGCGCCAGCAGCTTTATAGCGGGGGGCTACAATGAGCAGTTCTTC
size: -; D: -; J: TRBJ2-7; V: TRBV28; CDR3: CASSLEGKQYF; DNA: TGTGCCAGCAGTTTGGAAGGGAAACAGTACTTC
size: -; D: -; J: TRBJ2-7; V: TRBV7-2; CDR3: CASRTDSYEQYF; DNA: TGTGCCAGCAGAACGGACTCCTACGAGCAGTACTTC
size: -; D: TRBD1; J: TRBJ2-7; V: TRBV11-2; CDR3: CASSSKTGREQYF; DNA: TGTGCCAGCAGCTCCAAGACAGGGCGCGAGCAGTACTTC
size: -; D: -; J: TRBJ2-7; V: TRBV4-3; CDR3: CASSQEQYF; DNA: TGCGCCAGCAGCCAGGAGCAGTACTTC
size: once; D: -; J: TRBJ2-3; V: TRBV21-1; CDR3: CASSKKGTGKTDTQYF; DNA: TGTGCCAGCAGCAAAAAGGGGACAGGGAAGACAGATACGCAGTATTTT
size: -; D: -; J: TRBJ1-5; V: TRBV11-1; CDR3: CASSLASYQPQHF; DNA: TGTGCCAGCAGCTTAGCGTCTTATCAGCCCCAGCATTTT
size: -; D: -; J: TRBJ2-2; V: TRBV30; CDR3: CAWQGRSGELFF; DNA: TGTGCTTGGCAGGGCCGGTCCGGGGAGCTGTTTTTT
size: few; D: TRBD1; J: TRBJ1-1; V: TRBV28; CDR3: CASTGQLNTEAFF; DNA: TGTGCCAGCACGGGACAGCTGAACACTGAAGCTTTCTTT
size: -; D: -; J: TRBJ2-7; V: TRBV18; CDR3: CASSPQNYEQYF; DNA: TGTGCCAGCTCACCCCAGAATTACGAGCAGTACTTC
size: -; D: -; J: TRBJ1-2; V: TRBV7-9; CDR3: CASSLGEPYGYTF; DNA: TGTGCCAGCAGCTTGGGGGAGCCCTATGGCTACACCTTC
size: -; D: -; J: TRBJ2-3; V: TRBV7-9; CDR3: CASPYVGSMGVTDTQYF; DNA: TGTGCCAGCCCCTATGTCGGGAGTATGGGAGTCACAGATACGCAGTATTTT
size: -; D: TRBD2; J: TRBJ2-7; V: TRBV7-2; CDR3: CASSFSGRGVVYEQYF; DNA: TGTGCCAGCAGCTTTTCCGGGCGGGGGGTTGTCTACGAGCAGTACTTC
size: -; D: -; J: TRBJ1-2; V: TRBV19; CDR3: CASSMRVAGYTF; DNA: TGTGCCAGTAGTATGAGGGTGGCTGGCTACACCTTC
size: -; D: TRBD1; J: TRBJ2-3; V: TRBV4-1; CDR3: CASSLPKGSTGGRADTQYF; DNA: TGCGCCAGCAGCCTCCCTAAAGGGTCTACAGGGGGACGAGCAGATACGCAGTATTTT
size: -; D: TRBD1; J: TRBJ1-1; V: TRBV4-3; CDR3: CASSPQRQGARIQAFF; DNA: TGCGCCAGCAGCCCCCAGCGACAGGGGGCGCGAATTCAAGCTTTCTTT
size: -; D: TRBD2; J: TRBJ2-3; V: TRBV2; CDR3: CASKVGGSTDTQYF; DNA: TGTGCCAGCAAGGTGGGAGGGAGCACAGATACGCAGTATTTT
size: -; D: -; J: TRBJ1-6; V: TRBV7-2; CDR3: CASSLIMGFKPNSPLHF; DNA: TGTGCCAGCAGCTTAATTATGGGTTTCAAGCCAAACTCACCCCTCCACTTT
size: few; D: -; J: TRBJ1-2; V: TRBV19; CDR3: CASSLQGIGFDGYTF; DNA: TGTGCCAGTAGCCTACAGGGAATTGGTTTCGATGGCTACACCTTC
size: -; D: TRBD2; J: TRBJ2-3; V: TRBV4-2; CDR3: CASSPIDGLVADTQYF; DNA: TGTGCCAGCAGCCCAATAGACGGACTAGTCGCAGATACGCAGTATTTT
size: once; D: TRBD2; J: TRBJ2-2; V: TRBV9; CDR3: CASSPGLAVTGELFF; DNA: TGTGCCAGCAGCCCCGGACTAGCGGTAACCGGGGAGCTGTTTTTT
size: -; D: -; J: TRBJ1-5; V: TRBV10-3; CDR3: CAISGASGQPQHF; DNA: TGTGCCATCAGTGGGGCATCGGGTCAGCCCCAGCATTTT
size: -; D: -; J: TRBJ2-2; V: TRBV18; CDR3: CASSSFSGRELFF; DNA: TGTGCCAGCTCGTCCTTCTCGGGGAGGGAGCTGTTTTTT
size: few; D: -; J: TRBJ2-1; V: TRBV14; CDR3: CASSHRPSYNEQFF; DNA: TGTGCCAGCAGCCATCGCCCTAGTTACAATGAGCAGTTCTTC
size: -; D: -; J: TRBJ2-1; V: TRBV5-1; CDR3: CASSPGHTIGDEQFF; DNA: TGCGCCAGCTCCCCGGGACATACAATCGGGGATGAGCAGTTCTTC
size: -; D: TRBD2; J: TRBJ2-7; V: TRBV2; CDR3: CASSGTSGTYEQYF; DNA: TGTGCCAGCAGCGGGACTAGCGGTACCTACGAGCAGTACTTC
size: -; D: -; J: TRBJ2-5; V: TRBV5-4; CDR3: CASSLRQGTQETQYF; DNA: TGTGCCAGCAGCTTGCGGCAGGGGACACAAGAGACCCAGTACTTC
size: once; D: -; J: TRBJ2-7; V: TRBV30; CDR3: CAWTGGAYEQYF; DNA: TGTGCCTGGACGGGGGGCGCGTACGAGCAGTACTTC
size: -; D: -; J: TRBJ2-1; V: TRBV5-5; CDR3: CASSLVLLGLEQFF; DNA: TGTGCCAGCAGCTTGGTTTTGTTAGGGCTTGAGCAGTTCTTC